Below, 25 T cell receptor beta chains from the same sample are listed, as sequenced in a study of T cell repertoires in cytomegalovirus infection. Each CDR3 protein gets one entry after TCRdb re-called the reads with MiXCR. This table holds about 400,000 distinct CDR3 sequences, around 18% found once. Input material: PBMCs. These receptors came from a human donor in good health (CMV status not recorded). Some clones in this sample may be carry-over from other donors' samples.

This clonotype was counted many times. The chain has TRBV7-2 and TRBJ2-1; no clear D. Germline V CDR1 and CDR2: SGHTA, FQGNSA. V was shortened by 6 bases and J by 4 bases, with 16 bases between the two germline ends. The CDR3 totals 15 residues. In nucleotides, the CDR3 is TGTGCCAGCAGAGATGGGTCGAATAGGTACAATGAGCAGTTCTTC. It specifies CASRDGSNRYNEQFF.

This chain joins TRBV20-1 and TRBJ2-5; D not certain. The germline gives CDR1 DFQATT, CDR2 SNEGSKA (reference sequence). V dropped 3 bases and J dropped 5 bases, with 13 bases sitting between them. The CDR3 runs to 13 residues. In DNA form, the CDR3 reads TGCAGTGCTAGTGAGACCCTTTATGAGACCCAGTACTTC. Amino acid sequence: CSASETLYETQYF.

This clonotype has only a few counts. V gene TRBV7-9 combines with J gene TRBJ1-2; D is undetermined. Germline lookup yields CDR1 SEHNR and CDR2 FQNEAQ (reference sequence). With 1 base removed from V and 7 bases from J, the gap between germline ends came to 13 bases. The CDR3 has 14 amino acids. The CDR3 DNA reads TGTGCCAGCAGCTTAGGGTCCACGATGAGTGGCTACACCTTC. Protein: CASSLGSTMSGYTF.

This clonotype was picked up a small number of times. This chain uses TRBV7-2 with TRBJ1-2; D call uncertain. Trimming shortened V by 2 bases and J by 4 bases, and 8 bases separated the two germline ends. The CDR3 runs to 13 residues. Germline assignment: CDR1 SGHTA and CDR2 FQGNSA. For the CDR3, the DNA is TGTGCCAGCAGCTTATCCGGTCTCTATGGCTACACCTTC. As protein: CASSLSGLYGYTF.

The chain uses TRBV20-1 and TRBJ1-3; D perhaps matches TRBD1 (6 bases). The CDR3 covers 15 residues. CDR1 is DFQATT and CDR2 is SNEGSKA in the germline V gene (reference sequence). Trimming took 0 bases from V and 4 from J, leaving 13 bases between them. The CDR3 DNA reads TGCAGTGCTAGAGAGCGGGGGCGGTCGGGAAACACCATATATTTT. This codes for CSARERGRSGNTIYF.

V is TRBV6-6 and J is TRBJ2-1; D may be TRBD2 (6 bases). V shed 6 bases and J shed 3 bases, with 15 bases lying between them. This CDR3 is 15 amino acids long. CDR1 is MNHNY, CDR2 SVGAGI, per germline (reference sequence). The CDR3 DNA is TGTGCCAGCAGCGGAGGGCCTTCGGGCTACAATGAGCAGTTCTTC. Protein product: CASSGGPSGYNEQFF.

The chain combines TRBV20-1 with TRBJ2-3; no reliable D call. Germline values: CDR1 DFQATT, CDR2 SNEGSKA (reference sequence). The CDR3 spans 18 residues. V lost 0 bases and J 0 bases, leaving 19 bases between the germline ends. The CDR3 protein is CSARDFVGPRPSTDTQYF. Written as DNA, the CDR3 is TGCAGTGCTAGAGATTTTGTAGGGCCTCGGCCTAGCACAGATACGCAGTATTTT.

This clonotype appeared a few times. V usage is TRBV18 and J usage is TRBJ2-7, with D possibly being TRBD2 (5 bases). V dropped 6 bases and J dropped 5 bases, with 17 bases sitting between them. Germline V CDR1 and CDR2: KGHSH, LQKENI. The CDR3 covers 14 residues. Written as DNA, the CDR3 is TGTGCCAGCTCTCAAGAGGGAAGAGACGACGAGCAGTACTTC. It is translated as CASSQEGRDDEQYF.

This clonotype was recorded many times. The rearrangement uses TRBV12-5 and TRBJ2-1; 15 bases agree with TRBD2. Germline CDR1 and CDR2: LGHNT and FRNRAP. J lost 6 bases, V lost 1 base, and 7 bases had no gene match. The CDR3 totals 18 residues. The DNA for the CDR3 is TGTGCTAGTGGTTTGGGGACTAGCGGGAGGGTAACCACCAATGAGCAGTTCTTC. It codes for CASGLGTSGRVTTNEQFF.

This sequence joins TRBV7-2 and TRBJ2-7; possibly TRBD1 or TRBD2 for D (5 bases each). Trimming pared 4 bases from V and 6 bases from J, leaving 19 bases between. Germline CDR1 and CDR2: SGHTA and FQGNSA. The CDR3 is 15 amino acids. This CDR3 is CASSSRAGREGEQYF. In nucleotides, the CDR3 is TGTGCCAGCAGCTCCCGGGCGGGCAGGGAAGGCGAGCAGTACTTC.

Ten or more counts support this clonotype. The genes are TRBV12-3 or TRBV12-4 and TRBJ2-2; D is unresolved. Trimming removed 4 bases at V and 8 bases at J, with 8 bases between. The CDR3 has 12 residues. CDR3 in amino acids: CASSYSGGELFF. As DNA, the CDR3 is TGTGCCAGCAGTTATTCGGGTGGGGAGCTGTTTTTT.

This clonotype was recorded only once. The chain carries TRBV4-2 and TRBJ2-5; 7 bases line up with TRBD1. Losses at the gene ends were 1 base for V and 3 bases for J; bases not matched to a gene: 2. The CDR3 extends over 14 amino acids. Germline CDR1 and CDR2: LGHNA and YNFKEQ. The CDR3 bases are TGTGCCAGCAGCCAAGGGGGGACAGAAGAGACCCAGTACTTC. This translates into CASSQGGTEETQYF.

This clonotype occurred a few times. The chain recombines TRBV11-2 with TRBJ2-3, with a possible D match to TRBD1 (5 bases). This CDR3 is 14 amino acids long. Germline lookup yields CDR1 SGHAT and CDR2 FQNNGV. The germline V and J ends were trimmed by 5 bases and 2 bases, with 11 bases remaining between them. As DNA, the CDR3 is TGTGCCAGCAGCAGGAACAGGATCACAGATACGCAGTATTTT. As protein: CASSRNRITDTQYF.

The V gene is TRBV2, the J gene TRBJ1-1; no firm D call. Germline loops: CDR1 SNHLY, CDR2 FYNNEI. The CDR3 runs to 13 residues. Between the trimmed V and J ends, which lost 6 bases and 1 base, there was a span of 9 bases. As DNA, the CDR3 is TGTGCCAGCAGCGGACGGACGAACACTGAAGCTTTCTTT. Encoded protein: CASSGRTNTEAFF.

This clonotype has a handful of counts. The chain couples TRBV6-5 to TRBJ2-5; D is undetermined. The V end was cut by 5 bases, the J end by 5 bases, with 9 bases between. Germline CDR1 reads MNHEY; CDR2 reads SVGAGI. The CDR3 is 12 amino acids. CDR3 in DNA: TGTGCCAGCAGTCGAAACCGGGAGACCCAGTACTTC. Its protein is CASSRNRETQYF.

V is TRBV29-1 and J is TRBJ1-1, with D tentatively TRBD1 (5 bases). Germline V gene sequence: CDR1 SQVTM, CDR2 ANQGSEA. Trimming stripped 2 bases from V and 5 bases from J, with 9 bases between. This CDR3 has 12 residues. CDR3 in DNA: TGCAGCGTTGAATACGGGGGGACTGAAGCTTTCTTT. As protein: CSVEYGGTEAFF.

A few counts support this clonotype. The chain uses TRBV23-1 and TRBJ1-2; D is ambiguous. TRBV23-1 is placed among ORFs of uncertain function. V lost 0 bases to trimming and J lost 6 bases, with 20 bases between them. This CDR3 contains 17 residues. CDR3 sequence: CASSQSRSAVGSDGYTF. The CDR3, as DNA: TGCGCCAGCAGTCAATCGAGGTCTGCAGTAGGGTCGGATGGCTACACCTTC.

This clonotype was detected many times. The V and J genes are TRBV12-3 or TRBV12-4 and TRBJ1-5; unclear D gene. Trimming removed 2 bases from V and 8 bases from J, with 13 bases in between. This CDR3 spans 14 amino acids. CDR3 nucleotides: TGTGCCAGCAGTTTAAATCTGGGAATGGAGCCCCAGCATTTT. Translating gives CASSLNLGMEPQHF.

This clonotype was picked up a small number of times. This sequence joins TRBV7-2 and TRBJ1-2, with 8 bases that match TRBD1. The germline V gene has CDR1 SGHTA and CDR2 FQGNSA. V shed 2 bases, J shed 3 bases, and the junction held 8 bases outside the gene matches. The CDR3 loop spans 16 amino acids. DNA for the CDR3: TGTGCCAGCAGCTTAACTCGGACAGGGATGCACTATGGCTACACCTTC. Translated: CASSLTRTGMHYGYTF.

The genes are TRBV3-1 and TRBJ2-5, with 9 bases that match TRBD2. CDR1 and CDR2 from the germline V gene are LGHDT and YNNKEL (reference sequence). This CDR3 has 14 amino acids. The trim removed 3 bases at V and 3 bases at J, leaving 2 bases unmatched. CDR3 residues: CASSQRGGEETQYF. CDR3 coding DNA: TGTGCCAGCAGCCAGCGGGGGGGGGAAGAGACCCAGTACTTC.

The V and J genes are TRBV12-3 or TRBV12-4 and TRBJ2-1; D is uncertain. V lost 1 base, J lost 0 bases, and 10 bases lay in between. The CDR3 extends over 16 amino acids. The CDR3 sequence: CASSLDLAASYNEQFF. The CDR3 DNA reads as TGTGCCAGCAGTTTAGATTTGGCGGCCTCCTACAATGAGCAGTTCTTC.

The table lists this clonotype with many counts. This sequence joins TRBV11-2 and TRBJ2-3, with 8 bases that match TRBD1. J lost 2 bases, V lost 5 bases, and 9 bases had no gene match. CDR1 is SGHAT, CDR2 FQNNGV, per germline. The CDR3 is 16 residues long. CDR3 sequence (DNA): TGTGCCAGCAGCGCCGGGGACAGGCCCTACACAGATACGCAGTATTTT. Protein sequence: CASSAGDRPYTDTQYF.

This clonotype was recorded a few times. The J gene is TRBJ2-3, the V gene TRBV6-2 or TRBV6-3, with TRBD2 matching 10 bases. CDR1 MNHEY and CDR2 SVGEGT come from the germline V gene. V gave up 4 bases and J gave up 1 base; unmatched junction bases: 8. The CDR3 loop spans 17 amino acids. The CDR3 loop is CASSSPGTSGGTDTQYF. The DNA of the CDR3 is TGTGCCAGCAGTTCCCCCGGCACTAGCGGGGGCACAGATACGCAGTATTTT.

This clonotype was detected only a few times. The J gene is TRBJ2-7, the V gene TRBV6-2 or TRBV6-3, with D perhaps matching TRBD2 (6 bases). The CDR3 contains 16 residues. The germline CDR1 and CDR2 sequences are MNHEY and SVGEGT. V lost 2 bases to trimming and J lost 2 bases, with 16 bases between them. The CDR3 sequence: CASSYQIAEEAYEQYF. CDR3 nucleotides: TGTGCCAGCAGTTACCAAATAGCGGAGGAGGCCTACGAGCAGTACTTC.

The chain employs TRBV12-3 or TRBV12-4 and TRBJ1-5, with D uncertain. This CDR3 has 14 amino acids. V dropped 3 bases and J dropped 6 bases, with 12 bases sitting between them. The CDR3 region is CASSFGNAGQPQHF. As DNA, the CDR3 is TGTGCCAGCAGTTTTGGTAATGCGGGTCAGCCCCAGCATTTT.